The T cell receptor (beta chain) under discussion was sequenced for a study of lymphopenia after photon versus proton radiotherapy. V was cut by 1 base and J by 0 bases, with 7 bases left in between. The CDR3 spans 14 residues. CDR1 and CDR2 (germline): SGHRS, YFSETQ. TCRdb's table, derived via immunoSEQ multiplex PCR, lists solely in-frame clones and lacks some. The profile shows about 35,000 clones, about 90% of them singletons. The chain is built from TRBV5-1 and TRBJ1-1; D ambiguous. This specimen was peripheral blood, taken from a patient treated with photon-based radiotherapy. The TCR originated in a man in his sixties with cholangiocarcinoma. CDR3 DNA: TGCGCCAGCAGCTTGTCACAGATGAACACTGAAGCTTTCTTT. Residues: CASSLSQMNTEAFF.